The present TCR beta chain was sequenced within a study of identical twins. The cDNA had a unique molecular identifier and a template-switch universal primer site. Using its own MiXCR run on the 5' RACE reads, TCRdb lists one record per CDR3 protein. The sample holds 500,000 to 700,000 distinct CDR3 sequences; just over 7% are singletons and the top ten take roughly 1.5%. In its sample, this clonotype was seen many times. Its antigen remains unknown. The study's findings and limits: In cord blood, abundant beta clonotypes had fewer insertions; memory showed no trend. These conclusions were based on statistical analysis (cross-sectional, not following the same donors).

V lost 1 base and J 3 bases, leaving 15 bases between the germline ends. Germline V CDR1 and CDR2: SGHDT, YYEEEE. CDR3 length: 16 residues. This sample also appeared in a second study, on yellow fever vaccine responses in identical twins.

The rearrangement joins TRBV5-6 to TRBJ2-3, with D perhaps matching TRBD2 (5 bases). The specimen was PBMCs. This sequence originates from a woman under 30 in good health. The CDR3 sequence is CASSLFTDGLTDTQYF. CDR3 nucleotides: TGTGCCAGCAGCTTGTTTACCGACGGACTTACAGATACGCAGTATTTT.